The 9 T cell receptor beta chains listed next were all sequenced from one sample in a study of blood T cell repertoires in COVID-19 (dated by TCRdb to 2019 to 2021). The receptor library was made with the immunoSEQ multiplex PCR assay. TCRdb took over this immuneACCESS table, retaining in-frame rearrangements with V and J assigned. Such tables are incomplete; in checked studies, under half of the missing clones stem from an unresolved V gene, and the remainder is unexplained. Across this sample there are some 71,000 clones, with around 80% seen only once. The ten top clones hold about 22% of the sample. Sequencing used peripheral blood. These receptors all stem from a woman aged 45-59 years with acute or convalescent COVID-19.

This clone was picked up a small number of times. The junction departs from germline at one end; a sequencing error may be responsible. V and J are TRBV6-2 or TRBV6-3 and TRBJ2-7; D is perhaps TRBD2 (5 bases). The CDR3 spans 16 residues. Germline V gene data show CDR1 as MNHEY and CDR2 as SVGEGT. CDR3: CASSYTLRGPSSEQYF. CDR3 coding DNA: TGTGCCAGCAGTTATACTCTGCGCGGGCCTTCCTCCGAGCAGTACTTC.

The chain is built from TRBV29-1 and TRBJ1-2; D is perhaps TRBD1 (6 bases). This CDR3 has 12 residues. Germline V CDR1 and CDR2: SQVTM, ANQGSEA. The V end lost 4 bases, the J end lost 6 bases, and 12 bases lay between the germline ends. Here the CDR3 reads CSVVRTADGYTF. CDR3 nucleotide sequence: TGCAGCGTTGTTAGGACAGCCGATGGCTACACCTTC.

The J gene is TRBJ1-5, the V gene TRBV19; 7 nucleotides match TRBD1. The CDR3 length is 15 residues. Germline V gives CDR1 LNHDA, CDR2 SQIVND (reference sequence). The V and J ends lost 5 bases and 6 bases, in that order; junction bases with no gene match: 10. The chain's CDR3 is CASSPDRVQGQPQHF. The CDR3 bases are TGTGCCAGTAGTCCTGACAGGGTCCAGGGTCAGCCCCAGCATTTT.

This rearrangement joins TRBV11-1 to TRBJ1-5; 8 positions agree with TRBD1. Germline CDR1 is SGHAT and CDR2 is FQDESV (reference sequence). The CDR3 runs 13 residues. V trimming: 4 bases; J trimming: 6 bases; junction bases outside the gene matches: 2. CDR3 sequence (DNA): TGTGCCAGCAGCTACGACAGGGGTCAGCCCCAGCATTTT. It codes for CASSYDRGQPQHF.

The rearrangement joins TRBV6-5 to TRBJ1-4; maybe TRBD1 (5 bases). V lost 5 bases to trimming and J lost 5 bases, with 12 bases between them. The CDR3 contains 14 residues. Germline V gives CDR1 MNHEY, CDR2 SVGAGI. The CDR3 nucleotides are TGTGCCAGCAGTCAGGGCAGGGCAAATGAAAAACTGTTTTTT. It is translated as CASSQGRANEKLFF.

The chain has TRBV27 and TRBJ2-7; D remains unclear. This CDR3 has 14 amino acids. V lost 5 bases, J lost 2 bases, and 13 bases lay in between. Germline assignment: CDR1 MNHEY and CDR2 SMNVEV (reference sequence). The chain's CDR3 is CASSAYITPYEQYF. In DNA form, the CDR3 reads TGTGCCAGCAGTGCTTACATTACCCCCTACGAGCAGTACTTC.

The chain joins TRBV10-3 to TRBJ2-1; 8 nucleotides align to TRBD2. Germline V lookup: CDR1 ENHRY, CDR2 SYGVKD. The ends lost 11 bases at V and 0 bases at J; junction bases unmatched: 6. The CDR3 runs to 14 residues. CDR3 region: CAATGTSSYNEQFF. CDR3 sequence (DNA): TGTGCCGCAACCGGGACTAGCTCCTACAATGAGCAGTTCTTC.

The J gene is TRBJ2-5, the V gene TRBV5-4; D is possibly TRBD2 (6 bases). Trimming removed 1 base at V and 4 bases at J, with 11 bases between. This CDR3 spans 14 amino acids. The germline gives CDR1 SGHNT, CDR2 YYREEE (reference sequence). CDR3 protein: CASSLFAGRETQYF. CDR3 in DNA: TGTGCCAGCAGCTTGTTTGCGGGGCGAGAGACCCAGTACTTC.

This chain joins TRBV12-3 or TRBV12-4 and TRBJ1-6; D call uncertain. Trimming left V 7 bases short and J 6 bases short, with 10 bases between. This CDR3 is built from 13 residues. The CDR3 here is CASTGGFNSPLHF. The CDR3 region has the DNA TGTGCCAGCACGGGCGGGTTTAATTCACCCCTCCACTTT.